The 27 T cell receptor beta chains listed next were all sequenced from one sample in a study of blood T cell repertoires in COVID-19. The protocol was immunoSEQ multiplex PCR, while the TCRdb copy is restricted to in-frame clones and leaves out a portion. The sample has tens of thousands of clones; 80% to 90% are singletons. Sequencing was done on a sample of peripheral blood. The source of these receptors is a human donor in a cohort sampled during active COVID-19. The donor label of this sample is uncertain.

The gene calls are TRBV7-2 and TRBJ2-7; no firm D call. CDR3 length: 13 residues. The ends were cut back, 2 bases at V and 0 bases at J, with 5 bases in the middle. CDR1 and CDR2 (germline): SGHTA, FQGNSA. CDR3 DNA: TGTGCCAGCAGCTTACCCATCTCCTACGAGCAGTACTTC. Its translation: CASSLPISYEQYF.

This sequence joins TRBV28 and TRBJ1-6; D is undetermined. The V end lost 9 bases, the J end lost 6 bases, and 18 bases lay between the germline ends. The CDR3 is made up of 15 amino acids. CDR1 and CDR2 (germline): MDHEN, SYDVKM. CDR3 loop: CASQEDSNTNSPLHF. Here the CDR3 DNA reads TGTGCCAGTCAAGAAGATAGTAATACTAATTCACCCCTCCACTTT.

The chain couples TRBV5-4 to TRBJ2-1; TRBD2 agrees at 7 bases. This CDR3 region has 16 residues. CDR1 and CDR2 (germline): SGHNT, YYREEE (reference sequence). V lost 4 bases, J lost 4 bases, and 11 bases stayed unmatched. The CDR3 nucleotides read TGTGCCAGCAGCCCCAAGGAGCGGGGCCTGTACAATGAGCAGTTCTTC. Translation gives CASSPKERGLYNEQFF.

The chain joins TRBV6-2 or TRBV6-3 to TRBJ2-7, with TRBD1 matching over 8 bases. The CDR3 is 15 residues long. Germline V gene sequence: CDR1 MNHEY, CDR2 SVGEGT. The V and J ends lost 4 bases and 6 bases, in that order; junction bases with no gene match: 11. This CDR3 is CASSLGARQGTEQYF. CDR3 sequence (DNA): TGTGCCAGCAGTTTGGGAGCCCGACAGGGGACCGAGCAGTACTTC.

V and J are TRBV2 and TRBJ1-1; 8 bases match TRBD1. The germline CDR1 and CDR2 sequences are SNHLY and FYNNEI. CDR3 length equals 13 residues. J lost 4 bases, V lost 7 bases, and 5 bases had no gene match. CDR3 sequence reads: CASNGQGTTEAFF. The CDR3, as DNA: TGTGCCAGCAACGGACAGGGCACCACTGAAGCTTTCTTT.

This chain links TRBV7-3 with TRBJ2-6; tentative D call: TRBD1 (5 bases). The germline CDR1 and CDR2 sequences are SGHTA and FQGTGA. The CDR3 extends over 17 amino acids. V lost 5 bases and J lost 0, with 14 bases in between. The CDR3 DNA reads TGTGCCAGCAGCCAGGGCAGATCAAGCTCTGGGGCCAACGTCCTGACTTTC. Translation: CASSQGRSSSGANVLTF. Based on the CDR3 plus reference TRBV7-3 and TRBJ2-6, the full variable domain is GAGVSQTPSNKVTEKGKYVELRCDPISGHTALYWYRQSLGQGPEFLIYFQGTGAADDSGLPNDRFFAVRPEGSVSTLKIQRTERGDSAVYLCASSQGRSSSGANVLTFGAGSRLTVL.

The chain is built from TRBV9 and TRBJ1-2; D not resolved. This CDR3 is 14 amino acids long. The V gene lost 3 bases and the J gene lost 6 bases, with 15 bases spanning the gap. The germline V gene has CDR1 SGDLS and CDR2 YYNGEE. The chain's CDR3 is CASSGAGNLHGYTF. The DNA for the CDR3 is TGTGCCAGCAGCGGTGCGGGTAATCTTCATGGCTACACCTTC.

Only a few counts were recorded for this clone. The chain recombines TRBV3-1 (or the pseudogene TRBV3-2) with TRBJ1-2; TRBD1 aligns across 9 bases. J lost 0 bases, V lost 2 bases, and 7 bases had no gene match. Germline CDR1 and CDR2: LGHDT and YNNKEL (reference sequence). The CDR3 is 17 amino acids. The CDR3 protein is CASSQISGDRANYGYTF. As DNA, the CDR3 is TGTGCCAGCAGCCAAATTAGCGGGGACAGGGCTAACTATGGCTACACCTTC.

This chain connects TRBV7-6 to TRBJ2-2; 11 bases are shared with TRBD2. V was pared by 1 base and J by 5 bases, with 6 bases of the junction left unmatched. The CDR3 extends over 17 amino acids. Germline CDR1 SGHVS, CDR2 FNYEAQ. DNA for the CDR3: TGTGCCAGCAGCTTAGACTCTAGCGGGGGGAGGACCGGGGAGCTGTTTTTT. Amino acid sequence: CASSLDSSGGRTGELFF.

This clone came up a few times. The chain combines TRBV19 with TRBJ1-2, with 8 bases matching TRBD1. The CDR3 length is 15 residues. Germline V gene sequence: CDR1 LNHDA, CDR2 SQIVND (reference sequence). V was pared by 5 bases and J by 4 bases, with 9 bases of the junction left unmatched. Here the CDR3 DNA reads TGTGCCAGTAGTGCGAGACAGGGGCCGGTCTATGGCTACACCTTC. It specifies CASSARQGPVYGYTF.

V gene TRBV29-1 combines with J gene TRBJ2-5; D may be TRBD1 (6 bases). The CDR3 length is 14 residues. CDR1 is SQVTM, CDR2 ANQGSEA, per germline. The V gene lost 7 bases and the J gene lost 3 bases, with 18 bases spanning the gap. For the CDR3, the DNA is TGCAGCGGGAGGCAATACAGGGACGAAGAGACCCAGTACTTC. Its protein is CSGRQYRDEETQYF.

The sample holds one count of this clone. This rearrangement joins TRBV28 to TRBJ2-2, with 7 positions matching TRBD1. The CDR3 is 14 amino acids. Germline CDR1 and CDR2: MDHEN and SYDVKM. V shed 5 bases and J 6 bases; nucleotides not matched to a gene: 6. CDR3 region: CASSTGTEPGELFF. The CDR3, as DNA: TGTGCCAGCAGTACCGGGACAGAACCCGGGGAGCTGTTTTTT. The full variable domain, in which reference TRBV28 and TRBJ2-2 provide the parts outside the CDR3, is DVKVTQSSRYLVKRTGEKVFLECVQDMDHENMFWYRQDPGLGLRLIYFSYDVKMKEKGDIPEGYSVSREKKERFSLILESASTNQTSMYLCASSTGTEPGELFFGEGSRLTVL.

The chain employs TRBV18 and TRBJ2-2; 7 positions match TRBD1. Losses at the gene ends were 3 bases for V and 2 bases for J; bases not matched to a gene: 6. This CDR3 contains 16 residues. Germline loops: CDR1 KGHSH, CDR2 LQKENI. The CDR3: CASSPRDSINTGELFF. The CDR3 DNA sequence: TGTGCCAGCTCACCCCGGGACAGCATTAACACCGGGGAGCTGTTTTTT.

The genes are TRBV28 and TRBJ2-3; TRBD2 matches 8 bases. Germline CDR1 and CDR2: MDHEN and SYDVKM. This CDR3 spans 15 amino acids. The junction had 11 bases not matched to a gene; V was cut back by 2 bases and J by 10 bases. CDR3 sequence: CASSLQRGPPWAQYF. Here the CDR3 DNA reads TGTGCCAGCAGTTTACAGCGGGGGCCACCCTGGGCGCAGTATTTT.

This clone was seen once. CDR3 in amino acids: CASSYNRATPADEQYF. CDR3 sequence (DNA): TGTGCCAGCAGCTATAACAGGGCTACCCCCGCGGACGAGCAGTACTTC. The chain employs TRBV13 and TRBJ2-7, with D tentatively TRBD1 (6 bases). CDR1 and CDR2 (germline): PRHDT, FYEKMQ (reference sequence). Trimming pared 4 bases from V and 5 bases from J, leaving 21 bases between. This CDR3 has 16 amino acids.

The genes are TRBV13 and TRBJ2-3, with 9 bases lining up with TRBD2. Looked up from germline, CDR1 is PRHDT and CDR2 is FYEKMQ (reference sequence). There are 15 residues in the CDR3. V shed 3 bases, J shed 2 bases, and the junction held 3 bases outside the gene matches. CDR3 in amino acids: CASSLAGGDTDTQYF. The CDR3 DNA reads as TGTGCCAGCAGCTTGGCGGGGGGGGACACAGATACGCAGTATTTT. Full variable domain (rest looked up from reference TRBV13 and TRBJ2-3): AAGVIQSPRHLIKEKRETATLKCYPIPRHDTVYWYQQGPGQDPQFLISFYEKMQSDKGSIPDRFSAQQFSDYHSELNMSSLELGDSALYFCASSLAGGDTDTQYFGPGTRLTVL.

The rearrangement links TRBV6-5 to TRBJ2-1; maybe TRBD2 (6 bases). The V end lost 0 bases, the J end lost 13 bases, and 13 bases lay between the germline ends. CDR3 length: 13 amino acids. Germline V gene sequence: CDR1 MNHEY, CDR2 SVGAGI. DNA of the CDR3: TGTGCCAGCAGTTACTCTGGGGGGTTCCTTCAGTTCTTC. This sequence encodes CASSYSGGFLQFF.

This chain uses TRBV28 with TRBJ2-1, with 8 bases identical to TRBD2. CDR1 is MDHEN, CDR2 SYDVKM, per germline. This CDR3 contains 14 residues. Trimming removed 5 bases from V and 4 bases from J; junction bases left unmatched: 4. The CDR3 spells CASSLGGVYNEQFF. The CDR3 bases are TGTGCCAGCAGTCTCGGGGGGGTATACAATGAGCAGTTCTTC.

The chain employs TRBV3-1 (or the pseudogene TRBV3-2) and TRBJ2-1, with TRBD1 matching over 7 bases. The CDR3 is 16 amino acids. Germline values: CDR1 LGHDT, CDR2 YNNKEL (reference sequence). V shed 5 bases and J 1 base; nucleotides not matched to a gene: 8. CDR3 nucleotide sequence: TGTGCCAGCAGCACCAGGGACAGCGCATCCTACAATGAGCAGTTCTTC. This translates into CASSTRDSASYNEQFF.

The chain uses TRBV4-3 and TRBJ1-5; D perhaps matches TRBD1 (5 bases). Deletions cut 1 base from V and 9 bases from J, with 19 bases between. Germline CDR1 and CDR2: LGHNA and YSLEER. This CDR3 is built from 16 residues. CDR3 coding DNA: TGCGCCAGCAGCCAAGGGGCGGGGACTGCCGATGGGCCCCAGCATTTT. This encodes CASSQGAGTADGPQHF.

The sample holds a few counts of this clone. The CDR3 loop is CASSPPDSNTGELFF. DNA of the CDR3: TGCGCCAGCAGCCCCCCGGACTCGAACACCGGGGAGCTGTTTTTT. V gene TRBV5-1 combines with J gene TRBJ2-2, with a weak D call TRBD2 (5 bases). This CDR3 region has 15 residues. Trimming shortened V by 4 bases and J by 0 bases, and 10 bases separated the two germline ends. CDR1 and CDR2 from the germline V gene are SGHRS and YFSETQ. The entire variable domain, with the rest obtained from reference TRBV5-1 and TRBJ2-2, is as follows: KAGVTQTPRYLIKTRGQQVTLSCSPISGHRSVSWYQQTPGQGLQFLFEYFSETQRNKGNFPGRFSGRQFSNSRSEMNVSTLELGDSALYLCASSPPDSNTGELFFGEGSRLTVL.

The gene calls are TRBV4-3 and TRBJ2-4, with 7 bases identical to TRBD2. Trimming at V came to 2 bases and at J to 1 base, leaving 5 bases not matched to a gene. CDR3 size: 16 residues. Germline V CDR1 and CDR2: LGHNA, YSLEER. CDR3 sequence reads: CASSQSMTSAKNIQYF. As DNA, the CDR3 is TGCGCCAGCAGCCAATCCATGACTAGCGCCAAAAACATTCAGTACTTC.

The J gene is TRBJ2-5, the V gene TRBV3-1 (or the pseudogene TRBV3-2), with 9 positions matching TRBD2. CDR3 length equals 15 residues. Per the germline V gene, CDR1 is LGHDT and CDR2 is YNNKEL (reference sequence). V lost 2 bases, J lost 4 bases, and 5 bases stayed unmatched. The CDR3 loop is CASSQRRGGGETQYF. The DNA for the CDR3 is TGTGCCAGCAGCCAACGGCGGGGGGGTGGAGAGACCCAGTACTTC.

The CDR3 nucleotides are TGTGCCAGCAGCTCCCCGACAGGGGAAGAGACCCAGTACTTC. Translation gives CASSSPTGEETQYF. The chain has TRBV7-9 and TRBJ2-5; TRBD1 agrees at 8 bases. V was clipped by 4 bases and J by 3 bases; unmatched bases: 4. The CDR3 has 14 residues. Germline loops: CDR1 SEHNR, CDR2 FQNEAQ (reference sequence).

The chain employs TRBV20-1 and TRBJ2-3, with D perhaps matching TRBD2 (6 bases). Trimming removed 3 bases at V and 3 bases at J, with 13 bases between. Germline V lookup: CDR1 DFQATT, CDR2 SNEGSKA (reference sequence). The CDR3 has 14 residues. CDR3 coding DNA: TGCAGTGCTAGTAAAACGGGGGTGACAGATACGCAGTATTTT. Translating gives CSASKTGVTDTQYF.

V gene TRBV3-1 (or the pseudogene TRBV3-2) combines with J gene TRBJ1-1; 10 positions match TRBD1. CDR1 and CDR2 (germline): LGHDT, YNNKEL (reference sequence). V gave up 10 bases and J gave up 3 bases; unmatched junction bases: 8. This CDR3 is built from 14 residues. Here the CDR3 reads CATRGQGVYTEAFF. Written as DNA, the CDR3 is TGTGCCACCCGTGGACAGGGGGTATACACTGAAGCTTTCTTT.

The chain employs TRBV6-6 and TRBJ2-2; 12 bases fit TRBD2. J gave up 4 bases and V 6 bases, and 18 bases lay outside the gene matches. The CDR3 extends over 20 amino acids. CDR1 is MNHNY, CDR2 SVGAGI, per germline (reference sequence). CDR3 region: CASSGYGRTSGVVLTGELFF. Written as DNA, the CDR3 is TGTGCCAGCAGCGGATACGGTAGGACTAGCGGGGTCGTTCTCACCGGGGAGCTGTTTTTT.